Below, one TCR beta chain is given with its context. The antigen is not known. This sample is drawn from a study of post-analysis software for immune sequencing data. Looking at the study overall: Progressive-relapsing, secondary progressive and relapsing-remitting multiple sclerosis were among the disease courses included.

Study findings and constraints: Controls showed lower frequencies than patients for a handful of TRBV segments, and TRBV5-6, TRBV5-1 and TRBV20-1 were among these.

V lost 5 bases and J 2 bases, leaving 14 bases between the germline ends. The germline CDR1 and CDR2 sequences are KGHDR and SFDVKD. The CDR3 is 15 amino acids. Unique molecular identifiers had been added to the TCR beta cDNA libraries. TCRdb ran MiXCR on the PCR reads and lists one entry per CDR3 protein. This sample has 450,000 or so distinct CDR3 sequences; around 40% occur once, and the top ten carry about 12%. Sequencing input: blood. The receptor was isolated from a girl aged 10 to 17 with multiple sclerosis. The V and J genes are TRBV24-1 and TRBJ2-5; D may correspond to TRBD1 or TRBD2 (5 bases each). The CDR3 bases are TGTGCCACCAGTGGTATAGGGGACCCTCAAGAGACCCAGTACTTC. Protein: CATSGIGDPQETQYF.